The 8 T cell receptor beta chains below were found in one sample sequenced in a study of regulatory T cells in long-lasting Graves disease. Investigators prepared the TCR beta libraries by applying iRepertoire HTBI primers and Arm-PCR of CDR3 regions. Using its own MiXCR run on the multiplex PCR reads, TCRdb lists one record per CDR3 protein. In the table there are hundreds of thousands of distinct CDR3 sequences, about 18% of which are singletons. Specified time point: newly diagnosed GD, antithyroid drugs for less than 3 months. Making the TCR library involved RNA that had been extracted from PBMCs. The sample was peripheral blood mononuclear cells (PBMCs), taken at new diagnosis, from a patient treated with antithyroid drugs. Source of these receptors: a female donor with Graves disease.

This clonotype has at least ten counts. The genes are TRBV30 and TRBJ2-1; 11 positions match TRBD2. The CDR3 has 13 residues. Trimming took 2 bases from V and 13 from J; bases not matched to a gene: 7. Per the germline V gene, CDR1 is GTSNPN and CDR2 is SVGIG (reference sequence). In DNA, the CDR3 is TGTGCCTGGAGTCGGCAGGGACTAGCGGTCCAGTTCTTC. This translates into CAWSRQGLAVQFF.

This clonotype occurred many times. The chain has TRBV2 and TRBJ1-6; 7 nucleotides line up with TRBD1. This CDR3 is 17 amino acids long. CDR1 and CDR2 from the germline V gene are SNHLY and FYNNEI. V was pared by 1 base and J by 1 base, with 4 bases of the junction left unmatched. DNA for the CDR3: TGTGCCAGCAGTGAAGGTTCAGGGGGGTCCTATAATTCACCCCTCCACTTT. Amino acids: CASSEGSGGSYNSPLHF.

This clonotype was seen more than once but under ten times. This could be a read error, since a much larger clone is one nucleotide away. The chain joins TRBV11-1 to TRBJ2-5, with a weak D call TRBD2 (6 bases). CDR1 and CDR2 (germline): SGHAT, FQDESV (reference sequence). This CDR3 is 14 amino acids long. CDR3 region: CVSSPDGGGETQYF. The CDR3 coding sequence is TGTGTCAGCAGCCCGGACGGGGGAGGAGAGACCCAGTACTTC. Together with reference TRBV11-1 and TRBJ2-5, the CDR3 gives the full variable domain: EAEVAQSPRYKITEKSQAVAFWCDPISGHATLYWYRQILGQGPELLVQFQDESVVDDSQLPKDRFSAERLKGVDSTLKIQPAELGDSAMYLCVSSPDGGGETQYFGPGTRLLVL.

This clonotype turned up a few times. A much bigger clone sits one base away, suggesting this may be a read error. CDR3 sequence: CAWDREGEALF. The CDR3 DNA reads as TGTGCCTGGGACAGGGAAGGTGAAGCTTTGTTT. The chain combines TRBV30 with TRBJ1-1, with 7 bases fitting TRBD1. The CDR3 totals 11 residues. CDR1 GTSNPN and CDR2 SVGIG come from the germline V gene (reference sequence).

This clonotype was detected ten times or more. This sequence joins TRBV3-1 and TRBJ2-2, with 9 nucleotides matching TRBD1. V shed 6 bases and J 4 bases; nucleotides not matched to a gene: 6. The V gene's germline CDR1 is LGHDT and CDR2 YNNKEL (reference sequence). CDR3 size: 15 residues. The CDR3 DNA is TGTGCCAGCAGGACGGGACAGGGAAGCACCGGGGAGCTGTTTTTT. It translates to CASRTGQGSTGELFF.

This clonotype occurred a few times. Its ends do not fully match the called genes, so a read error is possible. This chain's CDR3 is CASIGTGTSGRRDTRELFF. The CDR3 DNA reads as TGTGCCAGTATCGGAACCGGGACTAGCGGGAGAAGGGACACCAGGGAGCTGTTTTTT. The chain has TRBV19 and TRBJ2-2; TRBD2 aligns across 14 bases. Germline V gene data show CDR1 as LNHDA and CDR2 as SQIVND (reference sequence). The CDR3 has 19 residues.

Worth noting for this clonotype: This is likely a read error, given that the CDR3 carries no conserved phenylalanine or tryptophan at its end. The rearrangement links TRBV6-1 to TRBJ2-7; the match to TRBD1 covers 11 bases. The germline gives CDR1 MNHNS, CDR2 SASEGT. The trim removed 3 bases at V and 1 base at J, leaving 2 bases unmatched. This CDR3 contains 15 residues. In DNA, the CDR3 is TGTGCCAGCAGTGACGGGACAGGGGGATCCTACGAGCAGTACCTC. Protein: CASSDGTGGSYEQYL.

The chain employs TRBV6-7 and TRBJ2-1, with a weak D call TRBD2 (5 bases). TRBV6-7 is known as an ORF, though its function is uncertain. Trimming took 2 bases from V and 0 from J, leaving 14 bases between them. The CDR3 runs 17 residues. CDR3 amino acids: CASSYVRRRSSYNEQFF. The CDR3 DNA is TGTGCCAGCAGTTACGTACGACGGAGGAGCTCCTACAATGAGCAGTTCTTC.